Shown below are 7 T cell receptor beta chains from a single sample sequenced in a study of cytomegalovirus exposure and HLA in healthy donors. Profiling relied on immunoSEQ multiplex PCR, and the TCRdb table lists in-frame clones only, not all of them. The sample includes 150,000 to 200,000 clones, more than 70% of them seen just once. The sequenced material came from PBMCs. These receptors originate from a woman aged 18-29 years in good health and CMV-seronegative.

This clone is a singleton in its sample. The genes are TRBV7-9 and TRBJ1-3; 10 nucleotides agree with TRBD1. This CDR3 is 15 amino acids long. V lost 4 bases, J lost 2 bases, and 2 bases stayed unmatched. The germline V gene has CDR1 SEHNR and CDR2 FQNEAQ (reference sequence). In DNA form, the CDR3 reads TGTGCCAGCAGCTCCGGGACAGGGGCTGGAAACACCATATATTTT. Amino acids: CASSSGTGAGNTIYF.

The rearrangement joins TRBV25-1 to TRBJ2-3, with 11 bases matching TRBD2. CDR1 and CDR2 from the germline V gene are MGHDK and SYGVNS. The length of the CDR3 is 17 residues. The junction had 6 bases not matched to a gene; V was cut back by 4 bases and J by 0 bases. CDR3: CASSATSGGASTDTQYF. The CDR3 nucleotides read TGTGCCAGCAGTGCAACTAGCGGGGGAGCTAGCACAGATACGCAGTATTTT.

This clone has only a few counts. For the CDR3, the DNA is TGTGCCGCAGGAGGGACGAACACCGGGGAGCTGTTTTTT. Amino acids: CAAGGTNTGELFF. The chain carries TRBV2 and TRBJ2-2; D possibly corresponds to TRBD2 (6 bases). CDR1 is SNHLY and CDR2 is FYNNEI in the germline V gene. Trimming pared 11 bases from V and 0 bases from J, leaving 10 bases between. CDR3 length: 13 residues.

This clone was counted a single time. This chain connects TRBV5-5 to TRBJ1-2; TRBD1 is a possible D gene (5 bases). Germline V gene data show CDR1 as SGHKS and CDR2 as YYEKEE (reference sequence). V was clipped by 3 bases and J by 4 bases, with 10 bases between them. The CDR3 sequence is 13 residues long. In DNA form, the CDR3 reads TGTGCCAGCAGCTCGGACATTGGCTATGGCTACACCTTC. This translates into CASSSDIGYGYTF.

The rearrangement joins TRBV7-9 to TRBJ2-7; perhaps TRBD2 as D (5 bases). Germline assignment: CDR1 SEHNR and CDR2 FQNEAQ (reference sequence). The germline V and J ends were trimmed by 1 base and 2 bases, with 18 bases remaining between them. The CDR3 length is 17 residues. The CDR3 protein is CASSLGLTRQSPYEQYF. The DNA for the CDR3 is TGTGCCAGCAGCTTAGGTTTAACTAGGCAGAGTCCCTACGAGCAGTACTTC. Full variable domain (remainder filled in from reference TRBV7-9 and TRBJ2-7): DTGVSQNPRHKITKRGQNVTFRCDPISEHNRLYWYRQTLGQGPEFLTYFQNEAQLEKSRLLSDRFSAERPKGSFSTLEIQRTEQGDSAMYLCASSLGLTRQSPYEQYFGPGTRLTVT.

The rearrangement uses TRBV19 and TRBJ1-6; a possible D gene is TRBD1 (6 bases). CDR3 length: 20 amino acids. Germline lookup yields CDR1 LNHDA and CDR2 SQIVND (reference sequence). V shed 5 bases and J shed 7 bases, with 30 bases lying between them. Here the CDR3 reads CASSRVEAGALLLRNSPLHF. The CDR3 DNA reads as TGTGCCAGTAGTCGAGTCGAGGCAGGGGCGCTTCTCTTAAGAAATTCACCCCTCCACTTT.

The rearrangement uses TRBV19 and TRBJ1-1; D call uncertain. Germline V gene lookup returns CDR1 LNHDA and CDR2 SQIVND (reference sequence). The CDR3 length is 13 residues. V was cut by 3 bases and J by 2 bases, with 7 bases left in between. The CDR3 sequence: CASSMRDNTEAFF. The CDR3 coding sequence is TGTGCCAGTAGTATGAGAGATAACACTGAAGCTTTCTTT.